Below, one T cell receptor (beta chain) is given with its context. Its matching antigen is unknown. Sequencing used immunoSEQ multiplex PCR; TCRdb keeps in-frame clones, though not all of them. The table lists 73,000 or so clones, 82% of them singletons. This sample was included in a study of T cell responses to AZD1222 COVID-19 vaccine. On the study more broadly: Samples with a second dose at about 4 or about 12 weeks were pooled together.

Study-wide results and limits: It was only a handful of AZD1222 recipients who were seropositive at baseline. Mapped onto spike, vaccine-associated CD4 TCRs spanned it and were dominant at 160-218 and 743-854. The donor cohort was predominantly white British with a female majority, and clonal diversity may have been underestimated.

This sample comprised peripheral blood, obtained on day 0 of AZD1222 vaccination. The receptor comes from an adult in good health.

The CDR3 spells CASSLEDSETQYF. The CDR3 DNA reads TGCGCCAGCAGCTTGGAGGATTCAGAGACCCAGTACTTC. The chain recombines TRBV5-1 with TRBJ2-5; no firm D call. Trimming shortened V by 0 bases and J by 4 bases, and 7 bases separated the two germline ends. Germline V gene data show CDR1 as SGHRS and CDR2 as YFSETQ. This CDR3 contains 13 residues.